This passage covers 13 T cell receptor beta chains from one sample sequenced in a study of cytomegalovirus exposure and HLA in healthy donors. The PCR employed 60 Vbeta primers together with 13 Jbeta primers. The method was immunoSEQ multiplex PCR; TCRdb's version includes in-frame clones alone and lacks a portion of them. The profile covers some 80,000 clones, with about 79% appearing a single time and roughly 1.7% taken by the ten largest. The sequenced material came from PBMCs. All receptors come from a man aged 35 to 55 in good health and CMV-seronegative.

The J gene is TRBJ2-5, the V gene TRBV29-1; the D gene is possibly TRBD2 (5 bases). Germline V gene lookup returns CDR1 SQVTM and CDR2 ANQGSEA. The CDR3 loop spans 13 amino acids. The V gene lost 4 bases and the J gene lost 7 bases, with 16 bases spanning the gap. The CDR3 spells CSVVGAGYGTQYF. The CDR3 DNA sequence: TGCAGCGTTGTTGGCGCGGGTTACGGGACCCAGTACTTC.

This rearrangement joins TRBV6-1 to TRBJ1-2, with 11 bases identical to TRBD1. Per germline, CDR1 MNHNS and CDR2 SASEGT. The CDR3 length is 13 residues. V gave up 8 bases and J gave up 7 bases; unmatched junction bases: 6. CDR3 amino acids: CASCLDRGLGYTF. As DNA, the CDR3 is TGTGCCAGCTGCCTGGACAGGGGGCTTGGCTACACCTTC.

The V gene is TRBV6-1, the J gene TRBJ2-3; the D gene is possibly TRBD2 (6 bases). CDR1 and CDR2 from the germline V gene are MNHNS and SASEGT. The CDR3 covers 15 residues. V dropped 2 bases and J dropped 1 base, with 10 bases sitting between them. CDR3 protein: CASSERAGRTDTQYF. The CDR3 DNA reads TGTGCCAGCAGTGAAAGGGCGGGACGCACAGATACGCAGTATTTT.

The chain uses TRBV6-6 and TRBJ2-1, with D perhaps TRBD2 (6 bases). With 9 bases removed from V and 2 bases from J, the gap between germline ends came to 14 bases. Germline CDR1 reads MNHNY; CDR2 reads SVGAGI (reference sequence). The CDR3 consists of 14 residues. The CDR3 coding sequence is TGTGCCAGTGATAACGGGAGTCCCTACAATGAGCAGTTCTTC. Protein sequence: CASDNGSPYNEQFF.

The chain carries TRBV20-1 and TRBJ1-1; 7 nucleotides match TRBD1. The V gene's germline CDR1 is DFQATT and CDR2 SNEGSKA (reference sequence). V gave up 5 bases and J gave up 8 bases; unmatched junction bases: 5. The length of the CDR3 is 11 residues. CDR3 in DNA: TGCAGTGCTCTACAGGGGTACGAAGCTTTCTTT. Translation: CSALQGYEAFF.

Only one count was recorded for this clone. This chain links TRBV5-1 with TRBJ1-2, with D possibly being TRBD1 (5 bases). V lost 4 bases and J 6 bases, leaving 16 bases between the germline ends. The CDR3 totals 14 residues. Germline lookup yields CDR1 SGHRS and CDR2 YFSETQ. This chain's CDR3 is CASSGLRGEHGYTF. The CDR3 DNA reads as TGCGCCAGCAGCGGGCTAAGGGGTGAGCATGGCTACACCTTC. The entire variable domain, with the rest obtained from reference TRBV5-1 and TRBJ1-2, is as follows: KAGVTQTPRYLIKTRGQQVTLSCSPISGHRSVSWYQQTPGQGLQFLFEYFSETQRNKGNFPGRFSGRQFSNSRSEMNVSTLELGDSALYLCASSGLRGEHGYTFGSGTRLTVV.

V usage is TRBV5-1 and J usage is TRBJ2-5; D call uncertain. V dropped 5 bases and J dropped 3 bases, with 14 bases sitting between them. Germline V gives CDR1 SGHRS, CDR2 YFSETQ. The CDR3 extends over 14 amino acids. The CDR3 spells CASSDLGGKETQYF. For the CDR3, the DNA is TGCGCCAGCAGTGATCTCGGCGGAAAAGAGACCCAGTACTTC.

This chain links TRBV27 with TRBJ2-5; TRBD1 aligns across 10 bases. This CDR3 is 14 amino acids long. V was pared by 4 bases and J by 13 bases, with 12 bases of the junction left unmatched. Germline CDR1 MNHEY, CDR2 SMNVEV (reference sequence). CDR3 in DNA: TGTGCCAGCAGTTCTCCGGGACAGGGGTCTCGGCCGTACTTC. It encodes CASSSPGQGSRPYF.

The V call is TRBV9, the J call TRBJ2-1; 11 bases match TRBD1. J gave up 7 bases and V 5 bases, and 8 bases lay outside the gene matches. The CDR3 covers 15 residues. Germline-derived CDR1 and CDR2 are SGDLS and YYNGEE. Written as DNA, the CDR3 is TGTGCCAGCAGAGGATCCGGGACAGGGGGTAATGAGCAGTTCTTC. Translating it yields CASRGSGTGGNEQFF. Looking up the rest from reference TRBV9 and TRBJ2-1 gives the full variable domain: DSGVTQTPKHLITATGQRVTLRCSPRSGDLSVYWYQQSLDQGLQFLIQYYNGEERAKGNILERFSAQQFPDLHSELNLSSLELGDSALYFCASRGSGTGGNEQFFGPGTRLTVL.

This clone turned up a few times. The genes are TRBV15 and TRBJ1-1; 8 bases line up with TRBD1. CDR1 LNHNV and CDR2 YYDKDF come from the germline V gene (reference sequence). The CDR3 covers 17 residues. V shed 0 bases, J shed 2 bases, and the junction held 8 bases outside the gene matches. The CDR3 DNA reads TGTGCCACCAGCAGAGATCCACCAGGGGGCTTTAACACTGAAGCTTTCTTT. Translating gives CATSRDPPGGFNTEAFF.

The chain recombines TRBV19 with TRBJ2-1, with D tentatively TRBD2 (6 bases). V was pared by 10 bases and J by 9 bases, with 10 bases between. Germline V gene lookup returns CDR1 LNHDA and CDR2 SQIVND (reference sequence). The CDR3 consists of 10 residues. The DNA of the CDR3 is TGTGCCACCGGGGGAGCTGAGCAGTTCTTC. It codes for CATGGAEQFF.

The rearrangement uses TRBV7-9 and TRBJ2-7, with D perhaps matching TRBD2 (5 bases). Per the germline V gene, CDR1 is SEHNR and CDR2 is FQNEAQ (reference sequence). This CDR3 has 14 residues. V lost 4 bases and J lost 2, with 12 bases in between. CDR3 amino acids: CASSSNGIPYEQYF. In nucleotides, the CDR3 is TGTGCCAGCAGCTCAAACGGGATCCCCTACGAGCAGTACTTC.

This chain connects TRBV19 to TRBJ2-7; 9 bases line up with TRBD1. CDR1 and CDR2 from the germline V gene are LNHDA and SQIVND (reference sequence). The CDR3 totals 15 residues. V gave up 5 bases and J gave up 3 bases; unmatched junction bases: 8. The CDR3 DNA follows: TGTGCCAGTAGTCTAGGGACAGGGTACATCTACGAGCAGTACTTC. It is translated as CASSLGTGYIYEQYF.